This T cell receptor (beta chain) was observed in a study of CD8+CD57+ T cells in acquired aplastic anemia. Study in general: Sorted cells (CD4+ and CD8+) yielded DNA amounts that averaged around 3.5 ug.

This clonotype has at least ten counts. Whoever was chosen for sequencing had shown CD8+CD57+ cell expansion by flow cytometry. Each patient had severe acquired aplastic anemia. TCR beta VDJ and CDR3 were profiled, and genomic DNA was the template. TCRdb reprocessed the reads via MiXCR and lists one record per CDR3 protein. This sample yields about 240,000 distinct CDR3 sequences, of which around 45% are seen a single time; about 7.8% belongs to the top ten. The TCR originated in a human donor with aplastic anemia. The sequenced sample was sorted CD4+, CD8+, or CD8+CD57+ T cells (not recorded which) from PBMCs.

The CDR3 nucleotides read TGTGCCAGCAGCGGGGGGGGGGGTAACTCTTACAATGAGCAGTTCTTC. Protein sequence: CASSGGGGNSYNEQFF. The chain is built from TRBV9 and TRBJ2-1; 7 bases map to TRBD2. The length of the CDR3 is 16 residues. V gave up 3 bases and J gave up 4 bases; unmatched junction bases: 10. Germline V lookup: CDR1 SGDLS, CDR2 YYNGEE.